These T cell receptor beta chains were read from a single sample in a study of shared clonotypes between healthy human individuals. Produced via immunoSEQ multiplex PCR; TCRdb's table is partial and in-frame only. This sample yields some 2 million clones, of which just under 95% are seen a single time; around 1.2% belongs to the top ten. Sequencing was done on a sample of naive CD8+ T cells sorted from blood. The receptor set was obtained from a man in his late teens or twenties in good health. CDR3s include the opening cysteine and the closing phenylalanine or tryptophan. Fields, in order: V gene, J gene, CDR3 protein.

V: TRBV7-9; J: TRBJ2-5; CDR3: CASSLIFGTQLEETQYF
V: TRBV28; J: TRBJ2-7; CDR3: CASSLRGQTEQYF
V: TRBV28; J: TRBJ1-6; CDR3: CASGILRDSPLHF
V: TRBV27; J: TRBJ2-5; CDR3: CASSPSPGGETQYF
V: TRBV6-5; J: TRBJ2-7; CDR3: CASSYATGHPPNEQYF
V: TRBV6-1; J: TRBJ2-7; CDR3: CASSEALPGDEQYF
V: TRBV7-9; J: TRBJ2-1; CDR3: CASSAPRRGEQFF
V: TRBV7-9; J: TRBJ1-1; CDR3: CASSSTGGQVYYTEAFF
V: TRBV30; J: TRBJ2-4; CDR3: CAWGYLAGVGENIQYF
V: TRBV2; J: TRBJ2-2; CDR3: CSMERGTGELFF
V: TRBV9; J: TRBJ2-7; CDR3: CASSPGGLPEQYF
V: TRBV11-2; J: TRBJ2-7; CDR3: CASSLEPGSSYEQYF
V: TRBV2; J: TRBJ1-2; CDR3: CASSDSFNYGYTF
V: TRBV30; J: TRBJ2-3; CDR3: CAWTLGGTGASDTQYF
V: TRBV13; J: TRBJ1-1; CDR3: CASSSVFPGEMNTEAFF
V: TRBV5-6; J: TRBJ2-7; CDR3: CASSLGEGVEQYF
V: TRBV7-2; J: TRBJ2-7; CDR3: CASSLEWDWGNEQYF
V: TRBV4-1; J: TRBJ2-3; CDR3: CASSQDPSSDTQYF
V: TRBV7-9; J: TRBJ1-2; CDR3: CASTLGDSPGYTF
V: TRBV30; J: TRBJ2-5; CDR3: CACDRGRNQETQYF
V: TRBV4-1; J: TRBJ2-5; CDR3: CASSQVGEETQYF
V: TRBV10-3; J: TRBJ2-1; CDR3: CATLSENEQFF
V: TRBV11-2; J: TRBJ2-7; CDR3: CASTGAGVLAGDYEQYF
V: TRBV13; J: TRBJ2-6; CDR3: CASSQEGAGANVLTF
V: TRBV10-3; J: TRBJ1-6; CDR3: CAISGTEYNSPLHF
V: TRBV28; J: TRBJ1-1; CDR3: CASSLEFPGVTEAFF
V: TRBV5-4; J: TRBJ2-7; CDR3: CASSGERQGGGEQYF
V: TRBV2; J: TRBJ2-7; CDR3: CASSDNRAPDEQYF
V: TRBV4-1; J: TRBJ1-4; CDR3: CASSDRGQLGEKLFF
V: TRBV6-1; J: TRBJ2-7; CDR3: CASSEAPGGAGEQYF
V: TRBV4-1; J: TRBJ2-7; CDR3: CASSQETGTYEQYF
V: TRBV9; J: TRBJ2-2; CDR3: CASSGLGAPNTGELFF
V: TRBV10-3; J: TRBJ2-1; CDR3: CAISEVVSSGSYEQFF
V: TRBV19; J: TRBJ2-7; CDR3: CASSIGADYEQYF
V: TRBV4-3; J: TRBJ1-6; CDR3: CASSPEVLSSYNSPLHF
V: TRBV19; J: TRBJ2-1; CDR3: CASSPLWGAGSYNEQFF
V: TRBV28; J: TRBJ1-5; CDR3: CASSLFEYQPQHF
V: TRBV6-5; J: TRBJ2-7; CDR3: CASSWGTGGLEQYF
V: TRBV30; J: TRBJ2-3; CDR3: CAWSSGGGASGTQYF
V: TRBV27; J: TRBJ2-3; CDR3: CASSLSLAGVMDTQYF
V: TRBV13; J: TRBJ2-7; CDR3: CASSLWGVWEEYF
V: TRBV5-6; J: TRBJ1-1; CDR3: CASTPGPGSMNTEAFF
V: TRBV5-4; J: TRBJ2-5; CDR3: CASSPGQGGTETQYF
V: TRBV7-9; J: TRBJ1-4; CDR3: CASSSRDRTNEKLFF